These T cell receptor beta chains were read from a single sample in a study of shared clonotypes between healthy human individuals. This table comes from immunoSEQ multiplex PCR, and its TCRdb copy is limited to in-frame clones, with some not included. The data hold about 2.4 million clones, with about 92% observed a single time. The sample comprised naive CD4+ T cells sorted from blood. All receptors come from a man aged 18-30 years in good health. CDR3s include the opening cysteine and the closing phenylalanine or tryptophan. Fields, in order: clone size, D gene, J gene, V gene, CDR3 DNA, CDR3 protein. A D gene is named only where the DNA matches it firmly. The listing skips clone size in some rows; elsewhere it reads once, few, many or a size class.

>.|.|TRBJ2-7|TRBV27
TGTGCCAGCAGTTTACAGGGCTCTGCTTCCTACGAGCAGTACTTC
CASSLQGSASYEQYF
>.|TRBD2|TRBJ2-5|TRBV29-1
TGCAGCGTCCCCGCGCGGGGGTCAAACCAAGAGACCCAGTACTTC
CSVPARGSNQETQYF
>.|TRBD2|TRBJ2-2|TRBV2
TGTGCCAGCAGTGTTGCGGGAGGGCCGACCGGGGAGCTGTTTTTT
CASSVAGGPTGELFF
>.|.|TRBJ2-5|TRBV9
TGTGCCAGCAGCGTAGGAGGAGGGCGGGAGACCCAGTACTTC
CASSVGGGRETQYF
>.|.|TRBJ2-2|TRBV5-4
TGTGCCAGCACCGCTTCGCAGGCCGGGGAGCTGTTTTTT
CASTASQAGELFF
>.|.|TRBJ2-5|TRBV29-1
TGCAGAGCGACCCCCGGGGAAGAGACCCAGTACTTC
CRATPGEETQYF
>.|.|TRBJ1-2|TRBV6-1
TGTGCCAGCAGTGAAGCGTTGGGGATATACTATGGCTACACCTTC
CASSEALGIYYGYTF
>.|.|TRBJ2-7|TRBV25-1
TGTGCCACCCTTAGCCCCAACTTGGAGCAGTACTTC
CATLSPNLEQYF
>.|TRBD2|TRBJ2-5|TRBV7-9
TGTGCCAGCAGGGCGGGACTAGCGGGGGAAGAGACCCAGTACTTC
CASRAGLAGEETQYF
>.|TRBD2|TRBJ2-5|TRBV7-2
TGTGCCAGCAGCTCGGGACTAGCGAGGGCAAGAGACCCACACTTC
CASSSGLARARDPHF
>once|TRBD1|TRBJ2-3|TRBV11-2
TGTGCCAGCAGCGCCGGGGACAGGGTCAGAGATACGCAGTATTTT
CASSAGDRVRDTQYF
>.|TRBD2|TRBJ2-1|TRBV4-3
TGCGCCAGCAGCCAAGTCCCAGCGGGAGTCCCCTACAATGAGCAGTTCTTC
CASSQVPAGVPYNEQFF
>.|TRBD1|TRBJ2-1|TRBV2
TGTGCCAGCAGTGAAGTGGGGACAGGGGTAGGTGAGCAGTTCTTC
CASSEVGTGVGEQFF
>.|.|TRBJ2-1|TRBV4-1
TGCGCCAGCAGCCAAGTATACTTGGGGGGAGTGGGTGAGCAGTTCTTC
CASSQVYLGGVGEQFF
>.|.|TRBJ1-1|TRBV10-3
TGTGCCATCAGTGAGTCACTGGAAACTGAAGCTTTCTTT
CAISESLETEAFF
>.|.|TRBJ1-4|TRBV18
TGTGCCAGCTCCCCGCGGCAGGGGAGCGGTAATGAAAAACTGTTTTTT
CASSPRQGSGNEKLFF
>once|.|TRBJ2-1|TRBV7-9
TGTGCCAGCAGCGTGACAGAGGCCGGATGGAATGAGCAGTTCTTC
CASSVTEAGWNEQFF
>.|TRBD2|TRBJ2-1|TRBV19
TGTGCCAGTAGTATCCGACTAGCGGAAAACAATGAGCAGTTCTTC
CASSIRLAENNEQFF
>.|.|TRBJ2-3|TRBV5-1
TGCGCCAGCAGCTTGGCAGATACGCAGTATTTT
CASSLADTQYF
>.|TRBD2|TRBJ2-1|TRBV7-9
TGTGCCAGCAGCTCTCGGACTAGCGGGGGATGGGATGAGCAGTTCTTC
CASSSRTSGGWDEQFF
>.|TRBD1|TRBJ2-3|TRBV10-3
TGTGCCATCAGAGGACAGGGGGCGAATGATGGCACAGATACGCAGTATTTT
CAIRGQGANDGTDTQYF
>.|TRBD2|TRBJ2-1|TRBV19
TGTGCCAGTAGTGGCGGGGGGGCCTTCTCCTACAATGAGCAGTTCTTC
CASSGGGAFSYNEQFF
>.|.|TRBJ2-7|TRBV7-2
TGTGCCAGCAGCTTAGTTCCAGGTACCTATGACGAGCAGTACTTC
CASSLVPGTYDEQYF
>.|.|TRBJ2-3|TRBV9
TGTGCCAGCAGCGTAGGAAGACTCCCAACAGATACGCAGTATTTT
CASSVGRLPTDTQYF
>.|TRBD1|TRBJ1-4|TRBV19
TGTGCCAGTAGTAAGCCAGGACAGGGGGCAACTAATGAAAAACTGTTTTTT
CASSKPGQGATNEKLFF
>.|TRBD1|TRBJ2-5|TRBV30
TGTGCCTGGGGGACAGGGGGGCTCCAAGAGACCCAGTACTTC
CAWGTGGLQETQYF
>.|.|TRBJ2-4|TRBV19
TGTGCCAGTAGTATTGACAGGAGCATAGCCAAAAACATTCAGTACTTC
CASSIDRSIAKNIQYF
>once|TRBD1|TRBJ1-2|TRBV4-1
TGCGCCAGCAGCCAGATGGGACAGGGAAAGGACTATGGCTACACCTTC
CASSQMGQGKDYGYTF